This T cell receptor beta chain was sequenced during a study of Graves' ophthalmopathy and Graves' hyperthyroidism. In its sample, this clonotype was seen a few times. No antigen is known for it. Whole-study findings and limits: Between ophthalmopathy and stable hyperthyroidism, a 13-signature model drew a separation with nearly 90% sensitivity and roughly 78% specificity.

The study amplified TCR beta CDR3 regions using RNA transcripts. The first-round RT-PCR employed HTBI primers together with the Qiagen OneStep RT-PCR kit. A multiplex PCR was then performed as the second round. TCRdb re-derived calls from the multiplex PCR reads in MiXCR, one entry per CDR3 protein. The data show about 480,000 distinct CDR3 sequences, with roughly an eighth seen just once and about a tenth held by the top ten. Ophthalmopathy-affected donors exhibited moderate-to-severe activity, CAS ≥3, NOSPECS ≥4, and duration under 3 months. As diagnostic evidence, clinical symptoms, serum thyroxine, TRAb, thyroid ultrasound and orbital computed tomography were relied upon. V lost 3 bases, J lost 6 bases, and 7 bases stayed unmatched. Per germline, CDR1 MDHEN and CDR2 SYDVKM. The CDR3 runs 15 residues.

The TCR was taken from a woman aged 25 to 39 with Graves' ophthalmopathy. The sample was blood. The chain employs TRBV28 and TRBJ2-2; the match to TRBD1 covers 7 bases. The CDR3 DNA is TGTGCCAGCAGTTTCCGGGACAGCCGGGCCGGGGAGCTGTTTTTT. Its translation is CASSFRDSRAGELFF.